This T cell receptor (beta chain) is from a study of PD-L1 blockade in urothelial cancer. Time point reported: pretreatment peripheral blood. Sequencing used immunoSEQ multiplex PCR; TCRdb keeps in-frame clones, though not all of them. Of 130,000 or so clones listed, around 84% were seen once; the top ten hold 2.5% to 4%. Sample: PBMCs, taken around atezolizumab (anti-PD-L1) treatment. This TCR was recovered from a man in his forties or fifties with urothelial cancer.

The CDR3 DNA sequence: TGTGCCAGCACGTCATCCCGGCGGCGAGAGACCCAGTACTTC. Its protein is CASTSSRRRETQYF. This sequence joins TRBV28 and TRBJ2-5; D ambiguous. Deletions cut 7 bases from V and 4 bases from J, with 16 bases between. Germline CDR1 MDHEN, CDR2 SYDVKM. The CDR3 has 14 amino acids.